The rows below give T cell receptor beta chains drawn from one sample of a study of shared clonotypes between healthy human individuals. Using immunoSEQ multiplex PCR, the repertoire was profiled, and TCRdb retains in-frame clones only, with some absent. The data hold around 330,000 clones, with about 74% observed a single time. The sequenced material came from memory CD4+ T cells sorted from blood. The receptor set was obtained from a man younger than 45 in good health. The CDR3 runs from the conserved cysteine through the conserved F or W. A D gene is named only where the DNA matches it firmly. Size values are once, few and many counts, or a class for expanded clones, and some rows have none.

CASSSSRLAGAGEQYF	TGTGCCAGCAGTTCCTCCCGACTAGCGGGAGCTGGCGAGCAGTACTTC	-	TRBD2	TRBJ2-7	TRBV28
CASRRRSGTSGSDEQYF	TGTGCCAGCAGGAGAAGGTCCGGGACTAGCGGGAGTGACGAGCAGTACTTC	-	TRBD2	TRBJ2-7	TRBV27
CASSPWDRVLNIQYF	TGTGCCAGCTCACCCTGGGACAGGGTATTAAACATTCAGTACTTC	-	TRBD1	TRBJ2-4	TRBV18
CASSIVRSANIANTGELFF	TGTGCCAGTAGTATAGTTCGTAGCGCTAATATCGCGAACACCGGGGAGCTGTTTTTT	-	-	TRBJ2-2	TRBV19
CASSSGQQETQYF	TGTGCCAGCAGCTCGGGACAACAAGAGACCCAGTACTTC	-	-	TRBJ2-5	TRBV5-6
CASSFAPGLADLEGNTGELFF	TGTGCCAGCAGCTTTGCGCCTGGGCTAGCCGACCTTGAAGGGAACACCGGGGAGCTGTTTTTT	-	-	TRBJ2-2	TRBV12-1
CASSSGNTIYF	TGCGCCAGCAGCTCTGGAAACACCATATATTTT	few	-	TRBJ1-3	TRBV5-1
CASSMSRDTQYF	TGTGCCAGTAGTATGTCTAGAGATACGCAGTATTTT	few	-	TRBJ2-3	TRBV19
CASSLRTGGNEKLFF	TGTGCCAGCAGCCTCCGGACAGGAGGAAATGAAAAACTGTTTTTT	-	TRBD1	TRBJ1-4	TRBV7-2
CASSFQSALAGGTDTQYF	TGTGCCAGCAGCTTTCAATCCGCACTAGCGGGAGGCACAGATACGCAGTATTTT	many	TRBD2	TRBJ2-3	TRBV5-5
CASRGRRSSYEQYF	TGTGCCAGCAGGGGGAGGCGTAGCTCCTACGAGCAGTACTTC	-	-	TRBJ2-7	TRBV27
CASSISSGELFF	TGTGCCAGTAGTATTAGCTCGGGGGAGCTGTTTTTT	-	-	TRBJ2-2	TRBV19
CAGKAGIVTDTQYF	TGTGCCGGCAAGGCGGGAATTGTCACAGATACGCAGTATTTT	once	-	TRBJ2-3	TRBV2
CAWTSGPYEQYF	TGTGCCTGGACAAGCGGTCCCTACGAGCAGTACTTC	-	-	TRBJ2-7	TRBV30
CASSPQGTGGAGANVLTF	TGTGCCAGCTCACCCCAAGGGACAGGGGGCGCTGGGGCCAACGTCCTGACTTTC	-	TRBD1	TRBJ2-6	TRBV18
CASSSGLAGIYNEQFF	TGCGCCAGCAGCTCGGGACTAGCGGGGATATACAATGAGCAGTTCTTC	-	TRBD2	TRBJ2-1	TRBV5-1
CASSLGLGVAGELFF	TGTGCCAGCAGCTTAGGCCTGGGGGTAGCCGGGGAGCTGTTTTTT	once	-	TRBJ2-2	TRBV11-2
CASSRTLTNYGYTF	TGTGCCAGCAGTAGGACACTTACTAACTATGGCTACACCTTC	-	-	TRBJ1-2	TRBV2
CASSWGLAGGYTQYF	TGTGCCAGCAGTTGGGGACTAGCGGGAGGGTATACGCAGTATTTT	-	TRBD2	TRBJ2-3	TRBV27
CAWNRAIGELFF	TGTGCCTGGAACAGGGCGATCGGGGAGCTGTTTTTT	few	-	TRBJ2-2	TRBV30
CSVATSLYNEQFF	TGCAGCGTTGCGACTAGTCTCTACAATGAGCAGTTCTTC	-	-	TRBJ2-1	TRBV29-1
CASSFTSLNEQFF	TGTGCCAGCAGCTTTACCTCCTTGAATGAGCAGTTCTTC	-	-	TRBJ2-1	TRBV7-2
CASSLVGSETQYF	TGTGCCAGCAGCTTAGTAGGTTCCGAGACCCAGTACTTC	-	-	TRBJ2-5	TRBV7-6
CASSLAGVAGANVLTF	TGCGCCAGCAGCTTAGCGGGAGTAGCTGGGGCCAACGTCCTGACTTTC	-	TRBD2	TRBJ2-6	TRBV5-1
CASRRQSNTGELFF	TGTGCCAGTCGGAGGCAGTCGAACACCGGGGAGCTGTTTTTT	-	-	TRBJ2-2	TRBV6-1
CASSLVQGETYEQYF	TGTGCCAGCAGCTTAGTCCAGGGTGAGACCTACGAGCAGTACTTC	few	-	TRBJ2-7	TRBV7-2
CASSSDLGLAGGGETQYF	TGTGCCAGCAGTTCCGATTTGGGACTAGCGGGAGGGGGTGAGACCCAGTACTTC	few	TRBD2	TRBJ2-5	TRBV27
CASHVGLAKNIQYF	TGCGCCAGCCATGTAGGGCTAGCCAAAAACATTCAGTACTTC	-	-	TRBJ2-4	TRBV10-1
CASSHRHMGGFEQYF	TGTGCCAGCAGCCACCGCCATATGGGCGGTTTCGAGCAGTACTTC	-	-	TRBJ2-7	TRBV7-2
CSASGPRDSLF	TGCAGTGCAAGTGGACCCCGGGACTCCCTTTTC	-	-	TRBJ2-7	TRBV20-1
CASSYAGFGGEKLFF	TGTGCCAGCAGTTACGCGGGGTTCGGCGGTGAAAAACTGTTTTTT	-	-	TRBJ1-4	TRBV6-6
CASSGGQGSGEQYF	TGTGCCAGCAGTGGAGGACAGGGATCGGGCGAGCAGTACTTC	-	TRBD1	TRBJ2-7	TRBV2
CASSMTYEQYF	TGTGCCAGTAGTATGACCTACGAGCAGTACTTC	-	-	TRBJ2-7	TRBV19
CASSLEPSGSSYNEQFF	TGCGCCAGCAGCTTGGAGCCTAGCGGGAGCTCCTACAATGAGCAGTTCTTC	-	TRBD2	TRBJ2-1	TRBV5-1
CASSVDRRTGELFF	TGCGCCAGCAGCGTGGACAGGCGCACCGGGGAGCTGTTTTTT	-	TRBD1	TRBJ2-2	TRBV5-1
CAIKIGLNYNEQFF	TGTGCCATAAAAATAGGACTAAACTACAATGAGCAGTTCTTC	-	-	TRBJ2-1	TRBV10-3
CASSSSGSGDTQYF	TGTGCCAGCAGCTCTAGCGGGAGTGGAGATACGCAGTATTTT	once	TRBD2	TRBJ2-3	TRBV7-2
CANSTGNGTDTQYF	TGCGCCAACAGTACAGGGAATGGCACAGATACGCAGTATTTT	-	-	TRBJ2-3	TRBV10-1
CASSDSNQPQHF	TGTGCCAGCAGTGATAGCAATCAGCCCCAGCATTTT	-	-	TRBJ1-5	TRBV2
CAWNLLGDTGELFF	TGTGCCTGGAACCTCCTGGGGGACACCGGGGAGCTGTTTTTT	once	-	TRBJ2-2	TRBV30
CASSENRAKETQYF	TGTGCCAGCAGTGAGAACAGAGCAAAAGAGACCCAGTACTTC	-	-	TRBJ2-5	TRBV2
CASSQQIAVDIQYF	TGCGCCAGCAGCCAACAAATAGCGGTGGACATTCAGTACTTC	-	-	TRBJ2-4	TRBV4-1
CASREDRDYEQYF	TGTGCCAGCAGGGAGGACAGGGACTACGAGCAGTACTTC	-	TRBD1	TRBJ2-7	TRBV6-6
CASSSTGRGSQPQHF	TGTGCCAGCAGTTCGACAGGAAGGGGCAGTCAGCCCCAGCATTTT	-	-	TRBJ1-5	TRBV27
CAISRDSHSGANVLTF	TGTGCCATCAGCCGGGACAGCCACTCTGGGGCCAACGTCCTGACTTTC	-	TRBD1	TRBJ2-6	TRBV10-3
CASSTGPNSGSSYEQYF	TGTGCCAGCAGCACCGGGCCTAATAGCGGAAGCTCCTACGAGCAGTACTTC	once	-	TRBJ2-7	TRBV5-4
CASTEGGRVDIQYF	TGTGCTAGCACGGAGGGAGGGAGGGTGGACATTCAGTACTTC	-	TRBD2	TRBJ2-4	TRBV6-1
CASSLGATGGAYEKLFF	TGTGCCAGCAGCTTAGGTGCAACAGGGGGCGCGTACGAAAAACTGTTTTTT	few	TRBD1	TRBJ1-4	TRBV11-2